This TCR beta chain comes out of a study of T cell responses to AZD1222 COVID-19 vaccine. Findings of the study overall: Possibly, clonal diversity was underestimated; donors were largely white British and included more females. Following two doses of AZD1222, Spike-specific TCR breadth and depth rose. Across the whole spike, CD4 TCRs peaked at regions 160-218 and 743-854. Repertoire sampling happened only post peak T cell response.

Comments on this clone: Its antigen remains unknown.

The length of the CDR3 is 14 residues. CDR1 SGHTA and CDR2 FQGTGA come from the germline V gene. V was clipped by 2 bases and J by 5 bases, with 10 bases between them. Sequenced by immunoSEQ multiplex PCR; TCRdb stores in-frame clones only, minus some. The sample contains some 150,000 clones, approximately 85% of which appear only once. The material sequenced was peripheral blood, taken 28 days after the second dose of the MenACWY control vaccine. The receptor's source is an adult who received the MenACWY meningococcal vaccine as a control. The V and J genes are TRBV7-3 and TRBJ1-3; no firm D call. CDR3 nucleotide sequence: TGTGCCAGCAGCTTACCACTCGGTCGAAACACCATATATTTT. This codes for CASSLPLGRNTIYF.